The clone carrying this T cell receptor beta chain came up a few times. Antigen: not known. This sample was taken from a study of T-cell memory formation after mild COVID-19. With constant-segment primers, 5'RACE yielded cDNA libraries of TCR alpha and TCR beta that carried sample barcodes and UMIs. MiXCR, run by TCRdb on the 5' RACE reads, gives a single entry per CDR3 protein. The data show about 430,000 distinct CDR3 sequences, approximately 25% seen once. This CDR3 is built from 21 residues. Trimming took 3 bases from V and 5 from J, leaving 31 bases between them. In germline, CDR1 is SGHVS, CDR2 FQNEAQ. General study points: CD4/CD8 balance held among clones contracting day 15 to 85, and later expanders leaned CD4+.

Sequencing used PBMCs or a T cell subset sorted from them (not recorded which). The receptor was derived from an adult woman who had mild COVID-19 (a few samples of this study predate the infection). Cell type and time point are not known. The J gene is TRBJ2-2, the V gene TRBV7-8; D unresolved. The CDR3 loop reads CASSFALIPTRTPSETGELFF. The CDR3 bases are TGTGCCAGCAGCTTTGCGCTCATCCCAACAAGGACCCCCTCGGAGACCGGGGAGCTGTTTTTT.